This is a list of T cell receptor beta chains from one sample in a study of blood T cell repertoires in COVID-19. TCRdb keeps only in-frame clones here, not all; method: immunoSEQ multiplex PCR. The table includes 110,000 or so clones, roughly 80% detected once. The sample comprised peripheral blood. The receptors were sampled from a man aged 50-59 years with acute or convalescent COVID-19. CDR3s leave out the opening cysteine and the closing phenylalanine or tryptophan.

j_call v_call cdr3_aa
TRBJ1-1 TRBV6-5 ASSYQGGAF
TRBJ2-3 TRBV5-1 ASSFSPGLAGGTTDTQY
TRBJ2-1 TRBV24-1 ATQLGTSGGPWF
TRBJ1-1 TRBV10-3 AISDGLNTEAF
TRBJ2-5 TRBV15 ATSRRQGVETQY
TRBJ1-2 TRBV7-2 ASSEPGQGRGYT
TRBJ2-1 TRBV4-1 ASSQDRPSPWDEQF
TRBJ1-5 TRBV4-1 ASSQGPGMGNQPQH
TRBJ1-1 TRBV28 ASSKGGSLLNTEAF
TRBJ1-2 TRBV2 ASSRQGGDGYT
TRBJ2-7 TRBV10-3 AIKPGQGSNEQY
TRBJ1-1 TRBV5-1 ASSNPTDFPTEAF
TRBJ2-3 TRBV6-5 ASSPDTDTQY
TRBJ2-7 TRBV3-1/TRBV3-2 ASSQGEAYEQY
TRBJ2-2 TRBV5-1 ASRNTDSLTRELF
TRBJ1-2 TRBV24-1 ATSDATPGTGGGDGYT
TRBJ2-1 TRBV2 ASSEPNNEQF
TRBJ2-1 TRBV4-1 ASSQRLAGELEI
TRBJ2-6 TRBV28 ASSLRAGGPGANVLT
TRBJ2-2 TRBV28 ASRGGGTGELF
TRBJ1-1 TRBV6-5 ASKKSAVFEAF
TRBJ1-5 TRBV7-2 ASSLTGGNQPQH
TRBJ1-2 TRBV7-3 ASSLGTGDGYT
TRBJ1-2 TRBV5-5 ASSLVGANYGYT
TRBJ2-3 TRBV7-3 ASSAGTSGGAYTQY
TRBJ1-4 TRBV12-3/TRBV12-4 AVRDRANEKLF
TRBJ1-5 TRBV2 ASSGLQGGSQPQH
TRBJ1-6 TRBV30 AWRDWLSDSPLH
TRBJ2-7 TRBV20-1 SAEDSHEQY
TRBJ1-1 TRBV11-2 ASSIRPDYNKDTEAF
TRBJ2-2 TRBV11-2 ASSLEYPRGNTGELF
TRBJ2-5 TRBV5-4 ARRAGTSGGAGETQY
TRBJ2-3 TRBV18 ASSPDREQY
TRBJ2-7 TRBV15 ATSRSGGEQY
TRBJ2-3 TRBV10-2 ASSESTVSTDTQY
TRBJ2-1 TRBV28 ASSRNRDYLRDEQF
TRBJ1-4 TRBV7-6 ASSSQITTNEKLF
TRBJ1-5 TRBV6-2/TRBV6-3 ASSYLSNQPQH
TRBJ1-2 TRBV12-3/TRBV12-4 ASSATGGDGYT
TRBJ2-5 TRBV15 ATSRVPEETQY
TRBJ1-1 TRBV29-1 SVEKAGRDAF